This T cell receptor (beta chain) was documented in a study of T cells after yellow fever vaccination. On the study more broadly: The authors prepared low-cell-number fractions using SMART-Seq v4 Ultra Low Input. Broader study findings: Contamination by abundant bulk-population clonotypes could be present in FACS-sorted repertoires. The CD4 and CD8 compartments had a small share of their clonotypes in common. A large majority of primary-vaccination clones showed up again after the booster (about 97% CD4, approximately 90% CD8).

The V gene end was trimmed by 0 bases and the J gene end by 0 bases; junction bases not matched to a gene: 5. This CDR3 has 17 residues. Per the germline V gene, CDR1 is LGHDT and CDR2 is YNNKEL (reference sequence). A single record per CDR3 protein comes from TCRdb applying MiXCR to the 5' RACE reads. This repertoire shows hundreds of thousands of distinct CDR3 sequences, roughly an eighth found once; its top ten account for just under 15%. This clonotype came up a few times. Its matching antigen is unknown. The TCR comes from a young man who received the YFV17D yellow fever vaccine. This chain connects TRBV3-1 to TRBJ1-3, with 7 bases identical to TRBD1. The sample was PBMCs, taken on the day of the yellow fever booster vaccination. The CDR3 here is CASSQDRGTDSGNTIYF. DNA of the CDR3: TGTGCCAGCAGCCAAGATCGGGGGACAGACTCTGGAAACACCATATATTTT.